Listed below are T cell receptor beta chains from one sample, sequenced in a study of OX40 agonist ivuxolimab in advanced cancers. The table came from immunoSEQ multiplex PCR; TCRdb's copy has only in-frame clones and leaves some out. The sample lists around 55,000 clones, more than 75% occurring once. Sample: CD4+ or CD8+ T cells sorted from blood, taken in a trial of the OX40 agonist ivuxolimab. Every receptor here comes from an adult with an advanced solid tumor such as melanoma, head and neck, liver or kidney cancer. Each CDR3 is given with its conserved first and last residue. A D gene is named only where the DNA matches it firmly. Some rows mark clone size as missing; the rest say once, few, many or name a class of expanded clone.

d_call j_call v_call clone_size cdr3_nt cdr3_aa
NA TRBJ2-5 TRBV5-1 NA TGCGCCAGCCACCCCCCGGCACAAGAGACCCAGTACTTC CASHPPAQETQYF
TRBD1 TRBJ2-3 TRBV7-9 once TGTGCCAGCAGCTTATCTGGGACAGGGTTGAGAGATACGCAGTATTTT CASSLSGTGLRDTQYF
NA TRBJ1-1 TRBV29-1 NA TGCAGCGTTTCGGGGGCGAACACTGAAGCTTTCTTT CSVSGANTEAFF
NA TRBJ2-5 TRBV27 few TGTGCCAGCCGAGGGCACCTCCAAGAGACCCAGTACTTC CASRGHLQETQYF
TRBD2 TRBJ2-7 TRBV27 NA TGTGCCAGCAGTTCGGGACTAGCGGGAGTCTACGAGCAGTACTTC CASSSGLAGVYEQYF
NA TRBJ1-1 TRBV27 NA TGTGCCAGCAGTTCTAGGTGGAAGGGCGCCACTGAAGCTTTCTTT CASSSRWKGATEAFF
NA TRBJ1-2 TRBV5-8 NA TGTGCCAGCAGCTTGGCCCGACAGAACTATGGCTACACCTTC CASSLARQNYGYTF
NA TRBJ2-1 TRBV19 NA TGTGCCAGTAGTACCCGGTGGGGGGATGAGCAGTTCTTC CASSTRWGDEQFF
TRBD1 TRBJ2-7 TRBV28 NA TGTGCCAGCAGTTATGGGGACAGGGACTACGAGCAGTACTTC CASSYGDRDYEQYF
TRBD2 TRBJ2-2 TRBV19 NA TGTGCCAGTAGTAGGGCAGGACTAGCGGGAGAATCCGGGGAGCTGTTTTTT CASSRAGLAGESGELFF
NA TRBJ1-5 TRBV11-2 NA TGTGCCAGCAGCTTAGATAGGGGGCAGCCCCAGCATTTT CASSLDRGQPQHF
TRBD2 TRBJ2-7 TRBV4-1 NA TGCGCCAGCAGCTTGGGTCTAGCGGCCGTCTCCTACGAGCAGTACTTC CASSLGLAAVSYEQYF
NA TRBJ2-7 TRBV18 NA TGTGCCAGCTCACCGACGGGTTGGGGTCCCTACGAGCAGTACTTC CASSPTGWGPYEQYF
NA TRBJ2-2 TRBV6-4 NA TGTGCCAGCAGTGACTCTAGCGGGAACACCGGGGAGCTGTTTTTT CASSDSSGNTGELFF
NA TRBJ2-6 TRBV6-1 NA TGTGCCAGCAGCTTCCAGGAAAATGGGGCCAACGTCCTGACTTTC CASSFQENGANVLTF
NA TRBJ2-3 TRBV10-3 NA TGTGCCATCAGTGATCCCCTCAAAGGGGCACGGAGTGCAGATACGCAGTATTTT CAISDPLKGARSADTQYF
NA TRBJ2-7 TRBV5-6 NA TGTGCCAGCAGCCTGGCGGCCTCCTACGAGCAGTACTTC CASSLAASYEQYF
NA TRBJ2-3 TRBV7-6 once TGTGCCAGCAGCCCCCTTCCCGCTGCCGGGTATACGCAGTATTTT CASSPLPAAGYTQYF
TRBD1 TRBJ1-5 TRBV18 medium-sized TGTGCCAGCTCACCAGCCAGGGGGCGGAATCAGCCCCAGCATTTT CASSPARGRNQPQHF
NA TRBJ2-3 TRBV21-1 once TGTGCCAGCAGCAAAGCCAGCGGGAGGTGGACAGATACGCAGTATTTT CASSKASGRWTDTQYF
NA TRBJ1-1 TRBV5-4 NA TGTGCCAGCAGCTTCCCGGGAGACACTGAAGCTTTCTTT CASSFPGDTEAFF
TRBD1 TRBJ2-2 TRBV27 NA TGTGCCAGCAGTTTCGCCGGCCTCAGGGGGCGCACCGGGGAGCTGTTTTTT CASSFAGLRGRTGELFF
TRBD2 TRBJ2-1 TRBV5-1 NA TGCGCCAGCAGCACAAGCGGGACGAGCTCCTACAATGAGCAGTTCTTC CASSTSGTSSYNEQFF
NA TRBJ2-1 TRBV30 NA TGTGCCTGGAGTCGAGACGGTTCCTACAATGAGCAGTTCTTC CAWSRDGSYNEQFF
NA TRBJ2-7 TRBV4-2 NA TGTGCCAGCAGCCAAGCGGAGGGACAGATATACGAGCAGTACTTC CASSQAEGQIYEQYF
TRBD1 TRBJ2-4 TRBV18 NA TGTGCCAGCTCACAGGGGGCAGCCAAAAACATTCAGTACTTC CASSQGAAKNIQYF
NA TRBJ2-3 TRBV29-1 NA TGCAGCGTTGACTCACAGTCCACAGATACGCAGTATTTT CSVDSQSTDTQYF
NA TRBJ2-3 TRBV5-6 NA TGTGCCAGCAGCACAAGGGATACGCAGTATTTT CASSTRDTQYF
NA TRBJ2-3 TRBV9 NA TGTGCCAGCAGCGTAGTTCAGGGGGAGGCTGATACGCAGTATTTT CASSVVQGEADTQYF
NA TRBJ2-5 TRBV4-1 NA TGCGCCAGCAGCCAAGGACAGCAAGAGACCCAGTACTTC CASSQGQQETQYF
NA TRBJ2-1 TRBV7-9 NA TGTGCCAGCAGCTTAGTGAGGCCGGGAAATGAGCAGTTCTTC CASSLVRPGNEQFF
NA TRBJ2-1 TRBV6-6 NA TGTGCCAGCTGGTCGGACTACAATGAGCAGTTCTTC CASWSDYNEQFF
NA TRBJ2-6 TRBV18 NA TGTGCCAGCTCGGCTTCTTCGGGGATAATTTTCTCTGGGGCCAACGTCCTGACTTTC CASSASSGIIFSGANVLTF
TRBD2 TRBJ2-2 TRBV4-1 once TGCGCCAGCAGCCAACCGGCCGGGACTAGCGGGAGGGCCCCAGCCGGGGAGCTGTTTTTT CASSQPAGTSGRAPAGELFF
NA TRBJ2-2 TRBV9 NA TGTGCCAGCAGCCCCCGAGTAGGGGGAGCGGCCGGGGAGCTGTTTTTT CASSPRVGGAAGELFF
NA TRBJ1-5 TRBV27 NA TGTGCCAGCAGTAAACAGGGCGATCGCAATCAGCCCCAGCATTTT CASSKQGDRNQPQHF
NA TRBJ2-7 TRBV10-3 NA TGTGCCATTTCCCAAGGGCCTCGGACAGAAAGCTCCTACGAGCAGTACTTC CAISQGPRTESSYEQYF
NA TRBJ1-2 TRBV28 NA TGTGCCAGCAGTTTATCCCAGGGGTACGGCTACACCTTC CASSLSQGYGYTF
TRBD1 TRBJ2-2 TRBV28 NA TGTGCCAGCAGAACGACGTGGCGGGACAGGGGGCCCGGGGAGCTGTTTTTT CASRTTWRDRGPGELFF
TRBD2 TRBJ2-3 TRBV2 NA TGTGCCAGCAGGACAACTAGCGGCACAGATACGCAGTATTTT CASRTTSGTDTQYF
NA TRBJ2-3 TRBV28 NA TGTGCCAGCAGTGACCGGGCCTTCTGGGGGGATACGCAGTATTTT CASSDRAFWGDTQYF
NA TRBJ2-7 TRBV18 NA TGTGCCAGCTCACCAAAGGCGGGTCCCTACGAGCAGTACTTC CASSPKAGPYEQYF
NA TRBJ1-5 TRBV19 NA TGTGCCAGTAGTATAGGCAGGGGAGGACGGGATCAGCCCCAGCATTTT CASSIGRGGRDQPQHF
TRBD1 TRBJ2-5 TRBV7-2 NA TGTGCCAGCAGCTCTCGGGACAGGGGGGGGACCCAGTACTTC CASSSRDRGGTQYF
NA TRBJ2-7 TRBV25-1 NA TGTGCCAGCAGTGAGGTGGGCAGGTTGTCCTACGAGCAGTACTTC CASSEVGRLSYEQYF
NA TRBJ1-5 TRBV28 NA TGTGCCAGCAGTTTATTTGGTGAGGTTAGCAATCAGCCCCAGCATTTT CASSLFGEVSNQPQHF
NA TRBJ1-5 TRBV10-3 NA TGTGCCACCTCCGGGACATCGAATCAGCCCCAGCATTTT CATSGTSNQPQHF
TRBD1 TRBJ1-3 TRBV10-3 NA TGTGCCATCAACTCCGGGACAGGGGGATACTCTGGAAACACCATATATTTT CAINSGTGGYSGNTIYF
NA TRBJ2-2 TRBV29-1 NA TGCAGCGTCGGGGCGAGTTTTGCCGGGGAGCTGTTTTTT CSVGASFAGELFF
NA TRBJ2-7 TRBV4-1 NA TGCGCCAGCAGCTTTCCCTCTGGACCCAGGCCTGCCTACGAGCAGTACTTC CASSFPSGPRPAYEQYF
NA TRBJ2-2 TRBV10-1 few TGCGCCAGCACCCCAAACGCGAACACCGGGGAGCTGTTTTTT CASTPNANTGELFF
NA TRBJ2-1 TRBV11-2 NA TGTGCCAGCAGCTTAGTTATAAGCTCCTACAATGAGCAGTTCTTC CASSLVISSYNEQFF
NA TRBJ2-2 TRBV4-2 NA TGTGCCAGCACCACCCGCGCCACCGGGGAGCTGTTTTTT CASTTRATGELFF
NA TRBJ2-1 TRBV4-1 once TGCGCCAGCAGCCAAGTAATGGTTGATGAGCAGTTCTTC CASSQVMVDEQFF
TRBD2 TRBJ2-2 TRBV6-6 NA TGTGCCAGCAGGCCTAGCGGGAGGGGGAACACCGGGGAGCTGTTTTTT CASRPSGRGNTGELFF
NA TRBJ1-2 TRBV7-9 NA TGTGCCAGCAGCCCCGCGGGGGACCACTATGGCTACACCTTC CASSPAGDHYGYTF
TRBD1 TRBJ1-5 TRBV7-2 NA TGTGCCAGCAGCTCCGGGACAGGGGGCCGGCAGCCCCAGCATTTT CASSSGTGGRQPQHF
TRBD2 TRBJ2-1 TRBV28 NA TGTGCCAGCAGTACCGTCATAGCGGGGCTTTTCTACAATGAGCAGTTCTTC CASSTVIAGLFYNEQFF
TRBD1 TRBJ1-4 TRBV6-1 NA TGTGCCAGCAGTGAAAAGTTGTTGGGGACAGGGAAGTTGACTAATGAAAAACTGTTTTTT CASSEKLLGTGKLTNEKLFF
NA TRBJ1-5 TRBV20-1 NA TGCAGTGCTAGAAGGGGTCAGCCCCAGCATTTT CSARRGQPQHF